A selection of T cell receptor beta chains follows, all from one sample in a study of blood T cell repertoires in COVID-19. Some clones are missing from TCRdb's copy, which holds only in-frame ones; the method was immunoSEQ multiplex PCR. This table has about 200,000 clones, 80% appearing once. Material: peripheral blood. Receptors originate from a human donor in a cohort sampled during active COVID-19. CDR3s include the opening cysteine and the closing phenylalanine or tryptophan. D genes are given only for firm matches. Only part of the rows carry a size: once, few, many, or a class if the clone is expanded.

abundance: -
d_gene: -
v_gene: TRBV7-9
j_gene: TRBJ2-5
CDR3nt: TGTGCCAGCAAGTCGGACAGAGAAAGTAGAGAGACCCAGTACTTC
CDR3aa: CASKSDRESRETQYF

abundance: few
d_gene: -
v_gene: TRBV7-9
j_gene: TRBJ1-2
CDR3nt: TGTGCCAGCAGCTTAGGCGGGGGTGGCTACACCTTC
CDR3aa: CASSLGGGGYTF

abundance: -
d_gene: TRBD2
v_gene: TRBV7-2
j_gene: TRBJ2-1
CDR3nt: TGTGCCAGCACCCCCTATAGCGGGGGAACGTACAATGAGCAGTTCTTC
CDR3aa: CASTPYSGGTYNEQFF

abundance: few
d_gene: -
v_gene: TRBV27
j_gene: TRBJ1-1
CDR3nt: TGTGCCAGCAGTTTAAGTAGGAACACTGAAGCTTTCTTT
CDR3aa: CASSLSRNTEAFF

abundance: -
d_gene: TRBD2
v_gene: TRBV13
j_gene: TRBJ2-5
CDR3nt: TGTGCCAGCAGCTCGTCCGGGGGAGGGCAGACCCAGTACTTC
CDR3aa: CASSSSGGGQTQYF

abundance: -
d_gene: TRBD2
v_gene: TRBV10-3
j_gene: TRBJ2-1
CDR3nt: TGTGCCATCAGTGAGTCGGGCGGGGGGTGGACCTACAATGAGCAGTTCTTC
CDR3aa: CAISESGGGWTYNEQFF

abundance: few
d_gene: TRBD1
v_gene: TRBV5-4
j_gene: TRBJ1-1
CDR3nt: TGTGCCAGCAGCACCGGGACAGGACCGACAACTGAAGCTTTCTTT
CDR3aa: CASSTGTGPTTEAFF

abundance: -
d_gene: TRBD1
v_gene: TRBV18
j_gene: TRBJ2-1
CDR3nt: TGTGCCAGCTCACCTGGGACAGGGAGAGCCAATGAGCAGTTCTTC
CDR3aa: CASSPGTGRANEQFF

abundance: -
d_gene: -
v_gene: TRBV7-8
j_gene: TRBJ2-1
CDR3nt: TGTGCCAGCAGCCCTTCGATGCTAACAGATGAGCAGTTCTTC
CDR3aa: CASSPSMLTDEQFF

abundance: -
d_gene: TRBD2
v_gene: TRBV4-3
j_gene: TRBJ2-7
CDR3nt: TGCGCCAGCAGCCAAGATGTGTCGGGGGGGCACTACGAGCAGTACTTC
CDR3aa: CASSQDVSGGHYEQYF

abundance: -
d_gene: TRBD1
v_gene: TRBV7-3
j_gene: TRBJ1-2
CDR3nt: TGTGCCAGCAGCTTGGACAGGGGTTACGTTGGCTACACCTTC
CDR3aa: CASSLDRGYVGYTF

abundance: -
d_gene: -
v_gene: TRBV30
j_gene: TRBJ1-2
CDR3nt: TGTGCCTGGAGTGTAACAGATGGCGGGAGGACCTTC
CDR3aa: CAWSVTDGGRTF

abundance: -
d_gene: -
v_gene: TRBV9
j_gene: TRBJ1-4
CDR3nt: TGTGCCAGCAGCGTAGGCCCTCTCGGCAGGGGAAGTGAAAAACTGTTTTTT
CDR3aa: CASSVGPLGRGSEKLFF

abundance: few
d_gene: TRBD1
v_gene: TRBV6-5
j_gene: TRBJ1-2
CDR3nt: TGTGCCAGCATGATGGCAGGGGGAGGCTACACCTTC
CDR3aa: CASMMAGGGYTF

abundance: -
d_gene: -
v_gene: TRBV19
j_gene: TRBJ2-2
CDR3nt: TGTGCCAGTAGTATTGCCGGGAAGCTGTTTTTT
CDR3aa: CASSIAGKLFF

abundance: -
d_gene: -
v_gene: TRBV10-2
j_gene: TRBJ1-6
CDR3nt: TGCGCCAGCAGTGAGTCGTCTCCCGAGGTGACACCCCTCCACTTT
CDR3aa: CASSESSPEVTPLHF

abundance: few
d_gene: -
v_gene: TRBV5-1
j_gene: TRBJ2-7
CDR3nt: TGCGCCAGCAGCCCCTACGCGGGCTCCTACGAGCAGTACTTC
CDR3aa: CASSPYAGSYEQYF

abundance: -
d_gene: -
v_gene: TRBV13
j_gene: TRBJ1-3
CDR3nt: TGTGCCAGCAGCTTATGGGGAGCCTCCGGCTCTGGAAACACCATATATTTT
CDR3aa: CASSLWGASGSGNTIYF

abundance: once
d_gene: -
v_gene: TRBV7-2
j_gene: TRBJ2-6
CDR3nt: TGTGCCAGCAGCTTAGAAGTAACAGACTCTGGGGCCAACGTCCTGACTTTC
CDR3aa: CASSLEVTDSGANVLTF

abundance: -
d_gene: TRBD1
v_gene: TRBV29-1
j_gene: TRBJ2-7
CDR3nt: TGCAGCGTTAATCCACAGGGGAACGAGCAGTACTTC
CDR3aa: CSVNPQGNEQYF

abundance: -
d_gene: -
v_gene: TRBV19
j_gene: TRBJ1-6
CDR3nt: TGTGCCAGTAGTTTACAACAGGGAATTAATTCACCCCTCCACTTT
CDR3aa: CASSLQQGINSPLHF

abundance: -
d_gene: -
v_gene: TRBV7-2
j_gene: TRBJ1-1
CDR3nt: TGTGCCAGCAGCTTAGCCCCTGGAAGTGGGAGCACTGAAGCTTTCTTT
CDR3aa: CASSLAPGSGSTEAFF

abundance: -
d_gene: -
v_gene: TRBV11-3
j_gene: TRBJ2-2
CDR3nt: TGTGCCAGCAGCTTAGGGACTGCCGAAACCGGGGAGCTGTTTTTT
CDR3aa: CASSLGTAETGELFF

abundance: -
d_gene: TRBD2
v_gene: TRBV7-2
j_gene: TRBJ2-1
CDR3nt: TGTGCCAGCAGCTTATCCGCTAGCGGGAGCTGGAATGAGCAGTTCTTC
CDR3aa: CASSLSASGSWNEQFF

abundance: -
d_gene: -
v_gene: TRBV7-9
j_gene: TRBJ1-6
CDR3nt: TGTGCCAGCAGTGTTGGGGGGTCTAATTCACCCCTCCACTTT
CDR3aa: CASSVGGSNSPLHF

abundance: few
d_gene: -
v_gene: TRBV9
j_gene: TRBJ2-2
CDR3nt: TGTGCCAGCAGCGTTCGCGGTGGGGCAACGGCCGGGGAGCTGTTTTTT
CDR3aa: CASSVRGGATAGELFF

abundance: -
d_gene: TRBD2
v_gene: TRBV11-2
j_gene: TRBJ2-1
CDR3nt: TGTGCCAGCAGTCTTCTGGGGGGGAGGGAGCAGTTCTTC
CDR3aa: CASSLLGGREQFF

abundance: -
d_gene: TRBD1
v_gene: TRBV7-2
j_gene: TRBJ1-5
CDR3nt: TGTGCCAGCAGCTTCACAGGGGGCAAGGGTCAGCCCCAGCATTTT
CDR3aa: CASSFTGGKGQPQHF

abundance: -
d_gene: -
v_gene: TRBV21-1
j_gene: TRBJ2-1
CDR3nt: TGTGCCAGCAGTGAAACAGGGCAACACTTCACCCCTTCCTCTTACAATGAGCAGTTCTTC
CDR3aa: CASSETGQHFTPSSYNEQFF

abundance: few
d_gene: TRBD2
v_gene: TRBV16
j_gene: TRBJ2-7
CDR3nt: TGTGCCAGCAGCCAATCTACTAGCGGCTTAGGTGTGCAGTACTTC
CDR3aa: CASSQSTSGLGVQYF

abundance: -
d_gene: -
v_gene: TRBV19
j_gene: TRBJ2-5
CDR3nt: TGTGCCAGTAGTATAGGACAACGGGAGACCCAGTACTTC
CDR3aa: CASSIGQRETQYF

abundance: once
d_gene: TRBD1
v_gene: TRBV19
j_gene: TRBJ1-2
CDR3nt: TGTGCCAGCAGACGGACAGGGGATTATGGCTACACCTTC
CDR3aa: CASRRTGDYGYTF

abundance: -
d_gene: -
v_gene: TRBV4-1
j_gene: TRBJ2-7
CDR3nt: TGCGCCAGCAGCCAAGATAATTGGAGCTACGAGCAGTACTTC
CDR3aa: CASSQDNWSYEQYF

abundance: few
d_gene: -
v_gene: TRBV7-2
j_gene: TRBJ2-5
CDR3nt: TGTGCCAGCAGCTTAGACTACCAAGAGACCCAGTACTTC
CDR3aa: CASSLDYQETQYF

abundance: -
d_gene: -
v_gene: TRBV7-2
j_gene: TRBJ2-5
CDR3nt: TGTGCCAGCAGCTTAGCCGGGGGAGAGACCCAGTACTTC
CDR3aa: CASSLAGGETQYF

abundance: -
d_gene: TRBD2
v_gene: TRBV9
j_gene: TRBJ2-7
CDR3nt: TGTGCCAGCAGCGTAGGGAGCGGGGAGTTGGAGCAGTACTTC
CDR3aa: CASSVGSGELEQYF

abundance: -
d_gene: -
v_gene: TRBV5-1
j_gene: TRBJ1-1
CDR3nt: TGCGCCAGCAGCTTGACAGGAGGGGTCACTGAAGCTTTCTTT
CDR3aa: CASSLTGGVTEAFF

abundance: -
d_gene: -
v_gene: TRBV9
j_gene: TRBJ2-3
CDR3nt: TGTGCCAGCAGCGTAGCGGGGTTAGATACGCAGTATTTT
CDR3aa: CASSVAGLDTQYF

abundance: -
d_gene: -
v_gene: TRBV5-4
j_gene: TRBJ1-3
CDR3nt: TGTGCCAGCAGCTCCGAGGGACTGAACTCTGGAAACACCATATATTTT
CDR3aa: CASSSEGLNSGNTIYF

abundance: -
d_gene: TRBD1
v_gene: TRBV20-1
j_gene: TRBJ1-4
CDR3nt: TGCTCCGGGACAGGAGATGAAAAACTGTTTTTT
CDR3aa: CSGTGDEKLFF

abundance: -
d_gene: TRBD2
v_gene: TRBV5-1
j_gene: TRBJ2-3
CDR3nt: TGCGCCACCGCGACTAGCGGGAGGGCGACAGATACGCAGTATTTT
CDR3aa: CATATSGRATDTQYF

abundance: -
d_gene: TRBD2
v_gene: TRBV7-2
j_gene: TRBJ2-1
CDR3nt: TGTGCCAGCAGCTTAGTCGGGAGGGAGTCTGAGCAGTTCTTC
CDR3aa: CASSLVGRESEQFF

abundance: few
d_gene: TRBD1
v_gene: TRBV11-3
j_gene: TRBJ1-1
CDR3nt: TGTGCCAGCAGCCTGGGGACAGGGGGCGCGTTTGACACTGAAGCTTTCTTT
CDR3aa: CASSLGTGGAFDTEAFF

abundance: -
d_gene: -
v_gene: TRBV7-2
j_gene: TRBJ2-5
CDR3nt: TGTGCCAGCAGCCGTTCCCGAAGCGGGGAGACCCAGTACTTC
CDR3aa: CASSRSRSGETQYF

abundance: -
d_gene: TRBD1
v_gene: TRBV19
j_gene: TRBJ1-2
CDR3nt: TGTGCCAGTAGAGGGACAGACGCCGGCTACACCTTC
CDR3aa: CASRGTDAGYTF

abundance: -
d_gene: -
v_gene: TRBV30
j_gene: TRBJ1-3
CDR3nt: TGTGCCTGGAAGAAAGGAGGAGGGGAGGGAAACACCATATATTTT
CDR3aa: CAWKKGGGEGNTIYF

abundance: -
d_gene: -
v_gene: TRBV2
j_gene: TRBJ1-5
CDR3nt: TGTGCCAGCAGCGGCAGGGAATCAGGGAACTATCAGCCCCAGCATTTT
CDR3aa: CASSGRESGNYQPQHF

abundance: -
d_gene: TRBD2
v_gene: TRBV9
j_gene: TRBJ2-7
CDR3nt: TGTGCCAGCAGCGTAGGATCAGCGGGGGGGATTTACGAGCAGTACTTC
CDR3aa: CASSVGSAGGIYEQYF

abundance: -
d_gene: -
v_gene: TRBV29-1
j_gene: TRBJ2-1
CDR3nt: TGCAGCGTTGGAGGAGGGCCCCGCTCCTACAATGAGCAGTTCTTC
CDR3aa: CSVGGGPRSYNEQFF

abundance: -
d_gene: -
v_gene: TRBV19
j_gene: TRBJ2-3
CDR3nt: TGTGCCAGTAGTCCCCCCGGTTCCCCCAGGGGTACGCAGTATTTT
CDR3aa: CASSPPGSPRGTQYF

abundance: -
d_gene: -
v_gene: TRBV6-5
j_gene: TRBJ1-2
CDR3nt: TGTGCCAGCCAAAGTGGGGCACTGACTTATGGCTACACCTTC
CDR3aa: CASQSGALTYGYTF

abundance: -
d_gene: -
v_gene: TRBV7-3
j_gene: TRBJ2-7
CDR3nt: TGTGCCAGCAGCTTGGTAGGGGGTGGCGAGCAGTACTTC
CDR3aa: CASSLVGGGEQYF

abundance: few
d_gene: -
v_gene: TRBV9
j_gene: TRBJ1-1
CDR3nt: TGTGCCAGCAGCGCACAGGGATTTAACACTGAAGCTTTCTTT
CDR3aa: CASSAQGFNTEAFF

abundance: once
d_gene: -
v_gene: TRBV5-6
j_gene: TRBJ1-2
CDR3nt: TGTGCCAGCAGCTCCCTCGGGAGAAATGGCTACACCTTC
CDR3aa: CASSSLGRNGYTF